This TCR beta chain comes out of a study of blood T cell repertoires in COVID-19. Study context: The United States, Italy and Spain supplied acute and convalescent COVID-19 samples.

V lost 2 bases and J lost 3, with 9 bases in between. This CDR3 comprises 14 residues. CDR1 SGHRS and CDR2 YFSETQ come from the germline V gene. Measured with immunoSEQ multiplex PCR; TCRdb has only the in-frame clones, and not every one. The data hold around 250,000 clones, with about 89% observed a single time. The sample was peripheral blood. The chain joins TRBV5-1 to TRBJ2-1, with D perhaps TRBD2 (6 bases). This TCR came from a woman between 40 and 50 years old who had recovered from COVID-19. The CDR3 DNA reads as TGCGCCAGCAGCTTTTCGACTAGCTACAATGAGCAGTTCTTC. As protein: CASSFSTSYNEQFF.